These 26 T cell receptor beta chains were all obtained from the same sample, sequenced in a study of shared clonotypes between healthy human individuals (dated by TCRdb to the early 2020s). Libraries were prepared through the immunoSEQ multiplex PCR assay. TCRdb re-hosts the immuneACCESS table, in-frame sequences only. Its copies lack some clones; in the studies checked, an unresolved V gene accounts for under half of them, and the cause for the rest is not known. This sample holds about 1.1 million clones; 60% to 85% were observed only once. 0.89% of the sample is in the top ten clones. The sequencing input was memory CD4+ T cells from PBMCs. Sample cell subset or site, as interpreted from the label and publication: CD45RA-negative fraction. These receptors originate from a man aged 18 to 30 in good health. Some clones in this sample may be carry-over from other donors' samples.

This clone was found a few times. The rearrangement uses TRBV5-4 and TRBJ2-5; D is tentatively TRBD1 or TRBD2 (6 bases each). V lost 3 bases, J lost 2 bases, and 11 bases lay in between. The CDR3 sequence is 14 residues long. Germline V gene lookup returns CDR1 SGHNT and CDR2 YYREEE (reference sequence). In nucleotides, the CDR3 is TGTGCCAGCAGCTCCGTAGGGGGGCAAGAGACCCAGTACTTC. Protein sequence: CASSSVGGQETQYF.

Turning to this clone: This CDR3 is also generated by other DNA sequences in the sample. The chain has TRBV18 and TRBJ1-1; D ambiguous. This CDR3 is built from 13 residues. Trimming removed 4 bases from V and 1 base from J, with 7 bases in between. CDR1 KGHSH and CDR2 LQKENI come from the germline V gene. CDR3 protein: CASSLNKNTEAFF. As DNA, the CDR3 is TGTGCCAGCTCACTAAACAAGAACACTGAAGCTTTCTTT.

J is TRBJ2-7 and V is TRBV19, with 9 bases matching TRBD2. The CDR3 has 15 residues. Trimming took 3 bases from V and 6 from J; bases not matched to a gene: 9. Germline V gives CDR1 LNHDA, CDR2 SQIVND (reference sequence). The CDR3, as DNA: TGTGCCAGTAGTATTGACGGCGGGAGGGGTGCCGAGCAGTACTTC. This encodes CASSIDGGRGAEQYF.

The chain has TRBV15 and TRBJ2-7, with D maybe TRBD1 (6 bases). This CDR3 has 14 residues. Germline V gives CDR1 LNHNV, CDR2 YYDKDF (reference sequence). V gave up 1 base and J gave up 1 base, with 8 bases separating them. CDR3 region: CATSRGGQSYEQYF. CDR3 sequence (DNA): TGTGCCACCAGCAGAGGAGGACAGTCCTACGAGCAGTACTTC.

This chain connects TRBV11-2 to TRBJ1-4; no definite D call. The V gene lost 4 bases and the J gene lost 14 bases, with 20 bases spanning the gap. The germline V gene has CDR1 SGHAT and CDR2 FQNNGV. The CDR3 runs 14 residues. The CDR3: CASSSPRGARRLFF. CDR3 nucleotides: TGTGCCAGCAGCTCCCCCCGTGGAGCAAGGCGGCTGTTTTTT.

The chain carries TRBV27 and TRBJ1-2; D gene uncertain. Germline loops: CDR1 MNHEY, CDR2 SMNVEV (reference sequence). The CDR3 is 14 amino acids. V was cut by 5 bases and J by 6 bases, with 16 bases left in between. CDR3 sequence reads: CASSPRIWANGYTF. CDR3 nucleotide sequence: TGTGCCAGCAGTCCAAGGATATGGGCTAATGGCTACACCTTC.

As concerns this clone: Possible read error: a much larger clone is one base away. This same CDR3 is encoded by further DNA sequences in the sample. The CDR3, as DNA: TGCAGCGTTGGGGACCGGGACAGGGGAAAAACTTTCTTC. Its translation: CSVGDRDRGKTFF. The chain uses TRBV29-1 and TRBJ1-1, with 10 bases that match TRBD1. CDR3 length: 13 amino acids. Looked up from germline, CDR1 is SQVTM and CDR2 is ANQGSEA. Full variable domain (missing parts from reference TRBV29-1 and TRBJ1-1): SAVISQKPSRDICQRGTSLTIQCQVDSQVTMMFWYRQQPGQSLTLIATANQGSEATYESGFVIDKFPISRPNLTFSTLTVSNMSPEDSSIYLCSVGDRDRGKTFFGQGTRLTVV.

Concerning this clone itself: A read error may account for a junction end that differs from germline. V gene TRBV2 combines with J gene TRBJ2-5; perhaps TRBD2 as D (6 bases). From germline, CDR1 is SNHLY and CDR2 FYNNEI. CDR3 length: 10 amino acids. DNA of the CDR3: TGTGCCAGCAGTGAGGGACTTCACCACTTC. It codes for CASSEGLHHF.

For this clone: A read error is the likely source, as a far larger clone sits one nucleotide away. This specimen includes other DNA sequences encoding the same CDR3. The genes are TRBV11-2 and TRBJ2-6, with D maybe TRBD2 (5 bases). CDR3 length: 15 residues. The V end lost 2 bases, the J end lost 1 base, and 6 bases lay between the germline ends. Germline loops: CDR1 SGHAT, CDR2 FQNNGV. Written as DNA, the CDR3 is TGTGCCAGCAGCTTACGGGGATCTGGGGCCAACGTCCTGACTTTC. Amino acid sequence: CASSLRGSGANVLTF.

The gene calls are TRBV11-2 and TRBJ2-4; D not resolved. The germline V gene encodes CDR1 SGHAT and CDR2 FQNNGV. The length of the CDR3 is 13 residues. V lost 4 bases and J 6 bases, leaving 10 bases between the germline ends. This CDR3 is CASSYWLSNIQYF. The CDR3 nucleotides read TGTGCCAGCAGCTATTGGCTATCAAACATTCAGTACTTC.

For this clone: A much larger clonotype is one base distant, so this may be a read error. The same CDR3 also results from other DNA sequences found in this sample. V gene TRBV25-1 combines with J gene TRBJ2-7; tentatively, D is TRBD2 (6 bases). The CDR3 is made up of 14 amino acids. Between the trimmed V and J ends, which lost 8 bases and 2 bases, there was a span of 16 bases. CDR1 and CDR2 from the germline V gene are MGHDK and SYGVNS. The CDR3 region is CASGGDRDAYEQYF. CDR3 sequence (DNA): TGTGCCAGCGGAGGGGACCGGGACGCCTACGAGCAGTACTTC.

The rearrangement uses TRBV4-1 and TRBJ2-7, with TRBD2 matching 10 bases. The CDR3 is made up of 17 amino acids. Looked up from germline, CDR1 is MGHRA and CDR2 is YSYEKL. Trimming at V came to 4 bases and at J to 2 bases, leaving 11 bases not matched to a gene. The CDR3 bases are TGCGCCAGCAGCCGCCGACCAGATCTAGCGGGAGCCTACGAGCAGTACTTC. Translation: CASSRRPDLAGAYEQYF.

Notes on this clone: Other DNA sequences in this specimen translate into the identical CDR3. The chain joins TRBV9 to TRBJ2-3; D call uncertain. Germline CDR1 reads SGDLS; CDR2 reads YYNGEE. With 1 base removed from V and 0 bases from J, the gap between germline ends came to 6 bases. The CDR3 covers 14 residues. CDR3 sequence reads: CASSVRSSTDTQYF. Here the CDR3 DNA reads TGTGCCAGCAGCGTACGGTCTAGCACAGATACGCAGTATTTT.

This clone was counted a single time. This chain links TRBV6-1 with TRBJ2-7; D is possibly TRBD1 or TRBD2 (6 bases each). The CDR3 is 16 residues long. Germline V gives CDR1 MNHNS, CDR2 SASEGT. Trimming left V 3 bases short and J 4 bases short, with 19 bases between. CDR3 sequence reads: CASSDDLAGGLYEQYF. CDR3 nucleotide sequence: TGTGCCAGCAGTGACGACCTAGCTGGGGGGCTTTACGAGCAGTACTTC.

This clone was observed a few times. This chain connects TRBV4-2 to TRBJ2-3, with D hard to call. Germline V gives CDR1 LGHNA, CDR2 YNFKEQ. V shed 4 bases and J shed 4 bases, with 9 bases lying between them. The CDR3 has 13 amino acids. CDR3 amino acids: CASSLTNPDTQYF. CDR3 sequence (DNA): TGTGCCAGCAGCCTAACAAACCCAGATACGCAGTATTTT.

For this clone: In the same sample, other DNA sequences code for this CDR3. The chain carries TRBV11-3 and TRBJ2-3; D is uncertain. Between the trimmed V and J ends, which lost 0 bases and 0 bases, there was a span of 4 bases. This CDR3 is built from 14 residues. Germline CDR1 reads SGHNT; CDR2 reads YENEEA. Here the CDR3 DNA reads TGTGCCAGCAGCTTAGATGGCAGCACAGATACGCAGTATTTT. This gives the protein CASSLDGSTDTQYF.

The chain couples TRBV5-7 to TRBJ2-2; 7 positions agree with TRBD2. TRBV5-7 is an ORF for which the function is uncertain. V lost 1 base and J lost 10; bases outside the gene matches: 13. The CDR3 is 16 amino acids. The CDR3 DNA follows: TGTGCCAGCAGCTTGACCAGCGGGAAAATGTTGGAGGAGCTGTTTTTT. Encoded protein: CASSLTSGKMLEELFF.

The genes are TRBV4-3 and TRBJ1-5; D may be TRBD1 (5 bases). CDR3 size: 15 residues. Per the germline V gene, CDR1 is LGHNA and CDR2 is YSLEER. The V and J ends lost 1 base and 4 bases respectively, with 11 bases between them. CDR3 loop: CASSQGVGVNQPQHF. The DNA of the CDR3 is TGCGCCAGCAGCCAAGGGGTGGGGGTGAATCAGCCCCAGCATTTT.

The CDR3, as DNA: TGTGCCAGCAGTTCCCAGGTCCCCGGGGAGCTGTTTTTT. Protein: CASSSQVPGELFF. The genes are TRBV28 and TRBJ2-2; D is unclear. CDR1 and CDR2 from the germline V gene are MDHEN and SYDVKM. The CDR3 consists of 13 residues. V was shortened by 4 bases and J by 6 bases, with 9 bases between the two germline ends. Filled out from reference TRBV28 and TRBJ2-2, the complete variable domain reads DVKVTQSSRYLVKRTGEKVFLECVQDMDHENMFWYRQDPGLGLRLIYFSYDVKMKEKGDIPEGYSVSREKKERFSLILESASTNQTSMYLCASSSQVPGELFFGEGSRLTVL.

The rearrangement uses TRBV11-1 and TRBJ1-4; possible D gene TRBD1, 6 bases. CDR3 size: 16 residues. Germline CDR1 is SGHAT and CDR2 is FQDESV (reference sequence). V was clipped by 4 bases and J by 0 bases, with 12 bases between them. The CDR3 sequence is CASSYSRGATNEKLFF. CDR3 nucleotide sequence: TGTGCCAGCAGCTATTCCAGGGGAGCAACTAATGAAAAACTGTTTTTT.

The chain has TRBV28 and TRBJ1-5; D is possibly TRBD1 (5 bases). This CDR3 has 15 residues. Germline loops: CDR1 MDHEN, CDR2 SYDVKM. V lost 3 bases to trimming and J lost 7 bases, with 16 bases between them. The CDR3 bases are TGTGCCAGCAGTTTTGGAACAGGCCGGGTACAGCCCCAGCATTTT. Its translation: CASSFGTGRVQPQHF.

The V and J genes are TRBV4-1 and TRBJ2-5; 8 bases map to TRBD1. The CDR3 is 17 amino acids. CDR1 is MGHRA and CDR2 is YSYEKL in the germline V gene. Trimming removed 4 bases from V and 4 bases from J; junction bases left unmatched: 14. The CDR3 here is CASSPSPGQGGGETQYF. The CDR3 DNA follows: TGCGCCAGCAGCCCTTCTCCTGGACAGGGTGGGGGAGAGACCCAGTACTTC.

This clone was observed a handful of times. The CDR3 reads CASSLWLAGPDSYNEQFF. The CDR3 DNA is TGTGCCAGCAGTTTGTGGCTAGCGGGACCAGACTCCTACAATGAGCAGTTCTTC. The chain combines TRBV27 with TRBJ2-1; 9 bases align to TRBD2. Germline-derived CDR1 and CDR2 are MNHEY and SMNVEV (reference sequence). The V and J ends lost 3 bases and 0 bases, in that order; junction bases with no gene match: 9. The CDR3 length is 18 residues.

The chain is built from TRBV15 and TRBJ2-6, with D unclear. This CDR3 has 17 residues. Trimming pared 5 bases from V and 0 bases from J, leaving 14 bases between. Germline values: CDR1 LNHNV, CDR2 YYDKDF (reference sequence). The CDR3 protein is CATSPGWFGSGANVLTF. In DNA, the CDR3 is TGTGCCACCAGCCCCGGTTGGTTTGGCTCTGGGGCCAACGTCCTGACTTTC.

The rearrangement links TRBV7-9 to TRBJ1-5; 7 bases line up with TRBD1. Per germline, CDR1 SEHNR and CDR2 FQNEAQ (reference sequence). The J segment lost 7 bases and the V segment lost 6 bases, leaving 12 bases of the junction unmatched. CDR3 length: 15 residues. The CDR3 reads CASSLGQTEAQPQHF. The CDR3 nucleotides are TGTGCCAGCAGTCTGGGACAGACGGAGGCGCAGCCCCAGCATTTT.

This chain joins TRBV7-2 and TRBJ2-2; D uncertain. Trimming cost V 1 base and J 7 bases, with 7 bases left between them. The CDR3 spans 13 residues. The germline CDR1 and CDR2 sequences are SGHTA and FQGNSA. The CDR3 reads CASSLVGGGELFF. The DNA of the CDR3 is TGTGCCAGCAGCTTAGTAGGTGGCGGGGAGCTGTTTTTT.